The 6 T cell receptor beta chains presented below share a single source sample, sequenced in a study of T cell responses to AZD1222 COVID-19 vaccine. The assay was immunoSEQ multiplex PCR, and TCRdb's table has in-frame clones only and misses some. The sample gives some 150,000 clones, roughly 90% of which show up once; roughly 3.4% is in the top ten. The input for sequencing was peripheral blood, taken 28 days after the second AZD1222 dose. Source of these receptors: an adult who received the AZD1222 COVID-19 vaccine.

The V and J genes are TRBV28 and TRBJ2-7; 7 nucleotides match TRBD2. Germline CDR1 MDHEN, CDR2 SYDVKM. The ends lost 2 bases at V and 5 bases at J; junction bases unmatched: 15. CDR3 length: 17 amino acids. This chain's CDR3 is CASSLDRWGRAVHEQYF. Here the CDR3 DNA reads TGTGCCAGCAGTTTAGATCGGTGGGGGAGGGCCGTCCACGAGCAGTACTTC. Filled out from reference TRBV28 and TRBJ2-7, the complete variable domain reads DVKVTQSSRYLVKRTGEKVFLECVQDMDHENMFWYRQDPGLGLRLIYFSYDVKMKEKGDIPEGYSVSREKKERFSLILESASTNQTSMYLCASSLDRWGRAVHEQYFGPGTRLTVT.

CDR3 nucleotides: TGTGCCAGCAGCCAAACTAGCGGGCCCTACGAGCAGTACTTC. It specifies CASSQTSGPYEQYF. This chain joins TRBV3-1 (or the pseudogene TRBV3-2) and TRBJ2-7; 9 bases map to TRBD2. CDR1 LGHDT and CDR2 YNNKEL come from the germline V gene (reference sequence). The CDR3 sequence is 14 residues long. The trim removed 2 bases at V and 2 bases at J, leaving 1 base unmatched.

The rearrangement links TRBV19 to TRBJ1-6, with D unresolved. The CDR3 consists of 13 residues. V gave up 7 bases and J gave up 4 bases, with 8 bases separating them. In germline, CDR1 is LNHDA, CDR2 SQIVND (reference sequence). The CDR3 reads CASNRIYNSPLHF. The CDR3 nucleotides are TGTGCCAGTAATCGGATTTATAATTCACCCCTCCACTTT. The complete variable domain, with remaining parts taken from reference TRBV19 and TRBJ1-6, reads DGGITQSPKYLFRKEGQNVTLSCEQNLNHDAMYWYRQDPGQGLRLIYYSQIVNDFQKGDIAEGYSVSREKKESFPLTVTSAQKNPTAFYLCASNRIYNSPLHFGNGTRLTVT.

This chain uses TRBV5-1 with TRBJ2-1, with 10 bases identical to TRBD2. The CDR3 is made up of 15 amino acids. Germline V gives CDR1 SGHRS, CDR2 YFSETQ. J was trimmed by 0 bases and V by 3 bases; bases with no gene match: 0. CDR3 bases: TGCGCCAGCAGCTCTAGCGGGGGCTCCTACAATGAGCAGTTCTTC. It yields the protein CASSSSGGSYNEQFF.

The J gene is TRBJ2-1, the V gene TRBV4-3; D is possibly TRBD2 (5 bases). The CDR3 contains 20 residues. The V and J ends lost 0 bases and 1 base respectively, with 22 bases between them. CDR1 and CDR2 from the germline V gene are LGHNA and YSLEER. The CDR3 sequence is CASSQDQRRTRELSYNEQFF. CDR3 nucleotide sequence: TGCGCCAGCAGCCAAGATCAAAGGAGGACCCGGGAACTTTCCTACAATGAGCAGTTCTTC.

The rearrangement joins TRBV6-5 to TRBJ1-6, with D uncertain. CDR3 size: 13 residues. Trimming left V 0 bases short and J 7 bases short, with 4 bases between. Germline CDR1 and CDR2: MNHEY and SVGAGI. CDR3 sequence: CASSYSDNSPLHF. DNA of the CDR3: TGTGCCAGCAGTTACTCGGACAATTCACCCCTCCACTTT.